This T cell receptor (beta chain) was found in a study of shared clonotypes between healthy human individuals. Whole-study context: Each donor's CD4 naive and CD4 memory cells filled three plates apiece, CD8 naive two, and CD8 memory one. The study's findings and limits: Naive CD4 clonotypes overlapped across a handful of donors at 4.5% to 5.5%.

On sorted subsets, replicate PCRs used about 0.2 ug DNA, or tens of thousands of T cell genomes. Sequencing was performed with immunoSEQ multiplex PCR; in TCRdb, only in-frame clones are kept and a portion is missing. The table includes around 550,000 clones, roughly 95% detected once. CDR1 is SEHNR, CDR2 FQNEAQ, per germline (reference sequence). The CDR3 has 14 amino acids. Of note for this clone: Its antigen remains unknown. Compared with germline, one end of the junction differs, possibly owing to a read error.

This receptor was identified in a woman in her 30s in good health. This rearrangement joins TRBV7-9 to TRBJ1-1; D gene uncertain. Sequences were obtained from naive CD4+ T cells sorted from blood. Subset described: CD45RA+ positively selected. The CDR3 region is CASSLAGGSTEAFF. The CDR3 DNA is TGTGCCAGCAGCCTAGCGGGTGGTAGCACTGAAGCTTTCTTT.